The 32 T cell receptor beta chains in this list originate from one sample, sequenced in a study of blood T cell repertoires in COVID-19. Some clones are missing from TCRdb's copy, which holds only in-frame ones; the method was immunoSEQ multiplex PCR. The sample holds 120,000 or so clones; 80% to 85% are singletons and the top ten take more than 3%. Sequenced material: peripheral blood. These receptors originate from a woman aged 50 to 60 with acute or convalescent COVID-19.

Only one count was recorded for this clone. This rearrangement joins TRBV27 to TRBJ1-5; D may be TRBD1 (5 bases). The germline CDR1 and CDR2 sequences are MNHEY and SMNVEV (reference sequence). Trimming cost V 6 bases and J 4 bases, with 22 bases left between them. The CDR3 is made up of 17 amino acids. CDR3 in DNA: TGTGCCAGCAGGCCCTGGGGCGGGGCCATCCTTAATCAGCCCCAGCATTTT. This encodes CASRPWGGAILNQPQHF.

The chain couples TRBV4-1 to TRBJ2-3; 10 nucleotides match TRBD2. The V segment lost 3 bases and the J segment 3 bases; nucleotides outside the gene matches: 9. Germline V gene sequence: CDR1 MGHRA, CDR2 YSYEKL. The CDR3 covers 17 residues. The CDR3 protein is CASSHRSGGAGTDTQYF. The CDR3 coding sequence is TGCGCCAGCAGCCACAGAAGCGGGGGGGCCGGTACAGATACGCAGTATTTT.

The chain combines TRBV2 with TRBJ2-2, with a tentative D call TRBD1 (6 bases). This CDR3 spans 14 amino acids. Trimming removed 4 bases at V and 3 bases at J, with 9 bases between. Looked up from germline, CDR1 is SNHLY and CDR2 is FYNNEI. Here the CDR3 DNA reads TGTGCCAGCAGTGCCAGGGGTTACACCGGGGAGCTGTTTTTT. It is translated as CASSARGYTGELFF.

V usage is TRBV28 and J usage is TRBJ1-2, with 9 bases aligning to TRBD1. CDR1 and CDR2 (germline): MDHEN, SYDVKM. J gave up 6 bases and V 6 bases, and 5 bases lay outside the gene matches. The CDR3 totals 13 residues. The CDR3 is CASRRQGEDGYTF. CDR3 DNA: TGTGCCAGCAGGCGACAGGGGGAGGATGGCTACACCTTC.

The chain uses TRBV5-1 and TRBJ2-3; 11 nucleotides match TRBD2. The CDR3 contains 16 residues. V shed 3 bases and J 2 bases; nucleotides not matched to a gene: 5. Looked up from germline, CDR1 is SGHRS and CDR2 is YFSETQ. CDR3 in amino acids: CASSSGLAGFTDTQYF. CDR3 bases: TGCGCCAGCAGCTCCGGACTAGCGGGTTTCACAGATACGCAGTATTTT.

This clone came up a few times. The chain couples TRBV27 to TRBJ2-6; D is undetermined. Germline CDR1 MNHEY, CDR2 SMNVEV (reference sequence). V lost 3 bases and J 0 bases, leaving 6 bases between the germline ends. The length of the CDR3 is 15 residues. The CDR3 is CASSFYGSGANVLTF. CDR3 bases: TGTGCCAGCAGTTTTTACGGCTCTGGGGCCAACGTCCTGACTTTC.

The V call is TRBV5-5, the J call TRBJ1-3; D gene unclear. This CDR3 comprises 14 residues. Germline V gene sequence: CDR1 SGHKS, CDR2 YYEKEE (reference sequence). Trimming took 0 bases from V and 3 from J, leaving 7 bases between them. This CDR3 reads CASSLVPGGNTIYF. In DNA form, the CDR3 reads TGTGCCAGCAGCTTGGTACCGGGTGGAAACACCATATATTTT.

This clone was seen only a few times. The chain joins TRBV5-1 to TRBJ2-2; 14 positions agree with TRBD2. The CDR3 totals 16 residues. The V and J ends lost 4 bases and 7 bases, in that order; junction bases with no gene match: 6. Germline V lookup: CDR1 SGHRS, CDR2 YFSETQ. CDR3 sequence: CASSPGTSGSGGELFF. The CDR3 bases are TGCGCCAGCAGCCCGGGGACTAGCGGGAGTGGCGGGGAGCTGTTTTTT.

V and J are TRBV28 and TRBJ2-1, with 10 bases matching TRBD2. Germline-derived CDR1 and CDR2 are MDHEN and SYDVKM. With V trimmed by 9 bases and J by 12 bases, 11 bases remained unmatched. The CDR3 has 13 residues. The CDR3 here is CASRRTSGMRQFF. The CDR3 nucleotides read TGTGCCAGTCGACGAACTAGCGGGATGAGGCAGTTCTTC.

This chain links TRBV6-6 with TRBJ2-3; 8 nucleotides align to TRBD1. CDR3 length equals 15 residues. V trimming: 6 bases; J trimming: 0 bases; junction bases outside the gene matches: 5. Germline CDR1 is MNHNY and CDR2 is SVGAGI (reference sequence). CDR3 sequence (DNA): TGTGCCAGCAGCACACAGGGGGTTAGCACAGATACGCAGTATTTT. Residues: CASSTQGVSTDTQYF.

V usage is TRBV2 and J usage is TRBJ2-7; 7 nucleotides line up with TRBD1. This CDR3 has 13 amino acids. V dropped 7 bases and J dropped 1; count of bases not matched to a gene: 4. CDR1 SNHLY and CDR2 FYNNEI come from the germline V gene. This chain's CDR3 is CASKGDRSYEQYF. The CDR3 DNA follows: TGTGCCAGCAAGGGGGACAGATCCTACGAGCAGTACTTC.

The rearrangement links TRBV15 to TRBJ2-3; TRBD2 matches at 7 bases. After removal of 4 bases from V and 5 bases from J, the junction contained 9 bases not matched to a gene. Germline V gene lookup returns CDR1 LNHNV and CDR2 YYDKDF (reference sequence). The CDR3 covers 15 residues. Here the CDR3 DNA reads TGTGCCACCAGCACATATGGAACTAGCGTAGATACGCAGTATTTT. This sequence encodes CATSTYGTSVDTQYF. Filled out from reference TRBV15 and TRBJ2-3, the complete variable domain reads DAMVIQNPRYQVTQFGKPVTLSCSQTLNHNVMYWYQQKSSQAPKLLFHYYDKDFNNEADTPDNFQSRRPNTSFCFLDIRSPGLGDTAMYLCATSTYGTSVDTQYFGPGTRLTVL.

The chain recombines TRBV3-1 (or the pseudogene TRBV3-2) with TRBJ2-2; no reliable D call. The CDR3 totals 12 residues. Per the germline V gene, CDR1 is LGHDT and CDR2 is YNNKEL (reference sequence). Trimming left V 6 bases short and J 3 bases short, with 5 bases between. CDR3 sequence reads: CASRLYTGELFF. CDR3 nucleotide sequence: TGTGCCAGCAGACTTTACACCGGGGAGCTGTTTTTT.

This clone was seen more than once but under ten times. The chain combines TRBV11-2 with TRBJ1-6, with a possible D match to TRBD1 (6 bases). Germline lookup yields CDR1 SGHAT and CDR2 FQNNGV. This CDR3 has 15 residues. The V gene lost 0 bases and the J gene lost 9 bases, with 12 bases spanning the gap. The CDR3 nucleotides are TGTGCCAGCAGCTTAGAATCTGGGGGCTTTTCACCCCTCCACTTT. It translates to CASSLESGGFSPLHF. The variable domain in full, with the rest retrieved from reference TRBV11-2 and TRBJ1-6, is EAGVAQSPRYKIIEKRQSVAFWCNPISGHATLYWYQQILGQGPKLLIQFQNNGVVDDSQLPKDRFSAERLKGVDSTLKIQPAKLEDSAVYLCASSLESGGFSPLHFGNGTRLTVT.

The gene calls are TRBV18 and TRBJ2-7, with TRBD1 identical over 9 bases. CDR1 and CDR2 (germline): KGHSH, LQKENI. V shed 3 bases and J 4 bases; nucleotides not matched to a gene: 7. The CDR3 consists of 15 residues. The CDR3 nucleotides are TGTGCCAGCTCACCGGGGACAGGGCTTTCGTACGAGCAGTACTTC. Translated: CASSPGTGLSYEQYF.

The V and J genes are TRBV4-1 and TRBJ2-5; the match to TRBD2 covers 8 bases. The trim removed 4 bases at V and 4 bases at J, leaving 11 bases unmatched. The CDR3 consists of 16 residues. Germline-derived CDR1 and CDR2 are MGHRA and YSYEKL. In nucleotides, the CDR3 is TGCGCCAGCAGCCCCCCCGGGACTAGTTGGCGAGAGACCCAGTACTTC. This gives the protein CASSPPGTSWRETQYF.

The chain carries TRBV28 and TRBJ2-7, with 7 bases matching TRBD1. Trimming at V came to 6 bases and at J to 7 bases, leaving 9 bases not matched to a gene. The CDR3 spans 13 residues. In germline, CDR1 is MDHEN, CDR2 SYDVKM. The CDR3 is CASSRDRATEQYF. CDR3 coding DNA: TGTGCCAGCAGCCGGGACAGAGCTACGGAGCAGTACTTC.

The chain carries TRBV7-3 and TRBJ2-1; 8 bases are shared with TRBD2. After removal of 5 bases from V and 0 bases from J, the junction contained 6 bases not matched to a gene. The CDR3 extends over 16 amino acids. Per the germline V gene, CDR1 is SGHTA and CDR2 is FQGTGA. The DNA of the CDR3 is TGTGCCAGCAGCCCCCAAGCGGGAGCCTCCTACAATGAGCAGTTCTTC. Translation: CASSPQAGASYNEQFF.

The rearrangement links TRBV2 to TRBJ1-6, with D possibly matching TRBD1 (5 bases). CDR1 and CDR2 from the germline V gene are SNHLY and FYNNEI. The V gene lost 8 bases and the J gene lost 5 bases, with 10 bases spanning the gap. The CDR3 runs to 13 residues. CDR3 protein: CASCLDNNSPLHF. In nucleotides, the CDR3 is TGTGCCAGCTGTCTGGACAATAATTCACCCCTCCACTTT.

V is TRBV3-1 (or the pseudogene TRBV3-2) and J is TRBJ2-1; D ambiguous. Germline CDR1 is LGHDT and CDR2 is YNNKEL (reference sequence). The germline V and J ends were trimmed by 1 base and 5 bases, with 6 bases remaining between them. This CDR3 has 13 amino acids. The CDR3 reads CASSQGPNNEQFF. The CDR3 DNA is TGTGCCAGCAGCCAAGGGCCAAACAATGAGCAGTTCTTC.

The V and J genes are TRBV30 and TRBJ2-4; 8 bases fit TRBD2. The CDR3 sequence is 16 residues long. Per the germline V gene, CDR1 is GTSNPN and CDR2 is SVGIG (reference sequence). V trimming: 5 bases; J trimming: 3 bases; junction bases outside the gene matches: 12. Here the CDR3 reads CAWSRATGGVKNIQYF. CDR3 DNA: TGTGCCTGGTCCCGCGCCACGGGGGGGGTCAAAAACATTCAGTACTTC. Full variable domain (remainder filled in from reference TRBV30 and TRBJ2-4): SQTIHQWPATLVQPVGSPLSLECTVEGTSNPNLYWYRQAAGRGLQLLFYSVGIGQISSEVPQNLSASRPQDRQFILSSKKLLLSDSGFYLCAWSRATGGVKNIQYFGAGTRLSVL.

This clone is medium-sized. The rearrangement joins TRBV13 to TRBJ2-7, with 10 bases fitting TRBD2. Trimming took 4 bases from V and 2 from J; bases not matched to a gene: 11. Germline loops: CDR1 PRHDT, CDR2 FYEKMQ (reference sequence). The CDR3 covers 17 residues. The chain's CDR3 is CASSSREGAGGPYEQYF. DNA of the CDR3: TGTGCCAGCAGCTCCAGGGAGGGAGCGGGAGGGCCCTACGAGCAGTACTTC.

This clone was detected only a few times. The chain carries TRBV7-9 and TRBJ1-2; D is possibly TRBD1 (5 bases). The ends were cut back, 5 bases at V and 2 bases at J, with 18 bases in the middle. Germline CDR1 and CDR2: SEHNR and FQNEAQ (reference sequence). The length of the CDR3 is 16 residues. The CDR3 protein is CASSREGSTRNYGYTF. The CDR3 nucleotides are TGTGCCAGCAGCCGGGAGGGGAGCACTCGAAACTATGGCTACACCTTC.

V is TRBV18 and J is TRBJ1-1; no clear D gene. CDR3 length: 14 residues. V lost 3 bases to trimming and J lost 3 bases, with 11 bases between them. Germline-derived CDR1 and CDR2 are KGHSH and LQKENI. The CDR3 loop is CASSPPTLHTEAFF. The CDR3 DNA reads TGTGCCAGCTCACCCCCGACTCTCCACACTGAAGCTTTCTTT. Variable domain in full (rest from reference TRBV18 and TRBJ1-1): NAGVMQNPRHLVRRRGQEARLRCSPMKGHSHVYWYRQLPEEGLKFMVYLQKENIIDESGMPKERFSAEFPKEGPSILRIQQVVRGDSAAYFCASSPPTLHTEAFFGQGTRLTVV.

The CDR3 DNA is TGCGCCAGCAGTGACCGGCAGGTTCTTTTCGAGCAGTACTTC. It specifies CASSDRQVLFEQYF. The chain uses TRBV10-2 and TRBJ2-7; no reliable D call. The germline V and J ends were trimmed by 3 bases and 6 bases, with 15 bases remaining between them. Germline lookup yields CDR1 WSHSY and CDR2 SAAADI. The CDR3 spans 14 residues.

This chain links TRBV7-3 with TRBJ2-5; 12 bases map to TRBD1. The CDR3 consists of 18 residues. Germline assignment: CDR1 SGHTA and CDR2 FQGTGA. J was trimmed by 0 bases and V by 5 bases; bases with no gene match: 10. In DNA form, the CDR3 reads TGTGCCAGCAGCCGACTAGGGACAGGGGGCAGGAACCAAGAGACCCAGTACTTC. Translated: CASSRLGTGGRNQETQYF.

A word on this clone: Sequence at one end of the junction differs from germline and may be a read error. The V gene is TRBV7-7, the J gene TRBJ1-1; unclear D gene. There are 13 residues in the CDR3. Germline loops: CDR1 SSHAT, CDR2 FNYEAQ (reference sequence). The CDR3 DNA reads as TGTGCTAGCAGCTTAAGAGAGAACACTGAAGCTTTCTTT. Protein: CASSLRENTEAFF.

This clone appeared once. The chain uses TRBV4-2 and TRBJ2-3; no clear D. V gave up 1 base and J gave up 2 bases, with 10 bases separating them. Germline V gene data show CDR1 as LGHNA and CDR2 as YNFKEQ. This CDR3 region has 15 residues. Here the CDR3 reads CASSQVVQNTDTQYF. The CDR3 nucleotides read TGTGCCAGCAGCCAAGTGGTACAGAACACAGATACGCAGTATTTT.

The chain couples TRBV7-3 to TRBJ2-2; D might be TRBD1 (5 bases). Per the germline V gene, CDR1 is SGHTA and CDR2 is FQGTGA. V lost 5 bases, J lost 7 bases, and 17 bases lay in between. The CDR3 has 15 residues. This chain's CDR3 is CASSARRRVGGELFF. CDR3 nucleotides: TGTGCCAGCAGCGCACGGCGCAGGGTGGGCGGGGAGCTGTTTTTT.

This chain uses TRBV27 with TRBJ2-1; D not certain. Germline lookup yields CDR1 MNHEY and CDR2 SMNVEV (reference sequence). The CDR3 runs to 14 residues. The ends were cut back, 6 bases at V and 2 bases at J, with 11 bases in the middle. Here the CDR3 DNA reads TGTGCCAGCAGGTTAGACATCACCTACAATGAGCAGTTCTTC. It translates to CASRLDITYNEQFF.

This clone has a handful of counts. This chain links TRBV27 with TRBJ2-7, with 10 bases that match TRBD2. The CDR3 consists of 15 residues. Trimming took 3 bases from V and 4 from J; bases not matched to a gene: 6. From germline, CDR1 is MNHEY and CDR2 SMNVEV (reference sequence). CDR3 DNA: TGTGCCAGCAGTTTCCTAGCGGGAGCGTTTTACGAGCAGTACTTC. The encoded protein is CASSFLAGAFYEQYF.

V and J are TRBV6-1 and TRBJ1-5; 10 bases align to TRBD1. With V trimmed by 3 bases and J by 7 bases, 3 bases remained unmatched. CDR1 and CDR2 (germline): MNHNS, SASEGT. The CDR3 is made up of 14 amino acids. The CDR3 sequence: CASSEDRGRQPQHF. CDR3 sequence (DNA): TGTGCCAGCAGTGAGGACAGGGGGAGACAGCCCCAGCATTTT.